This entry concerns a single T cell receptor beta chain. What it recognizes is unknown. Sequence at one end of the junction differs from germline and may be a read error. The study co-extracted DNA and RNA from 20-30 mg of unsorted bulk tissue. These data come from a study of tumor-infiltrating lymphocytes in primary liver carcinoma. Study summary: Measuring about 4.2 to 10 cm across, the tumors were staged as T1-T3 N0M0. The yield of productive TCRbeta reads per sample was roughly 3.5 to 7.13 million and was similar across tissue types.

Germline assignment: CDR1 SEHNR and CDR2 FQNEAQ (reference sequence). The CDR3 has 16 amino acids. Overall study results and limits: Relative to tumor region pairs, the tumor-adjacent and tumor-blood pairs showed overlap that was lower. Relative to blood, tumors carried a significantly larger fraction of the repertoire in their top 250 clones (p = 0.039).

Total RNA (roughly 530 ng) served as template for TCR beta cDNA synthesis primed by a constant-region primer. Nested multiplex PCR, run for three rounds with slightly modified ARM-PCR, yielded TCR beta libraries. The first two PCR rounds, around 10 cycles each, used TRBV1-TRBV30 forward primers and a C-beta reverse primer. TCRdb redid the calling of the multiplex PCR reads with MiXCR, one entry per CDR3 protein. The profile shows approximately 37,000 distinct CDR3 sequences, about 75% of them singletons. Sequencing was performed on tumor-adjacent normal liver tissue. The clonotype was recovered from a man aged 35 to 55 with primary liver carcinoma and hepatitis B virus infection. J is TRBJ2-1 and V is TRBV7-9, with D unclear. The CDR3 sequence is CSSSPYRASGNNEQFF. In nucleotides, the CDR3 is TGTTCCAGCAGCCCATATAGGGCTAGTGGGAACAATGAACAGTTCTTC.